The 28 T cell receptor beta chains below all came from one sample that was sequenced in a study of identical twins. One entry per CDR3 protein results from TCRdb running MiXCR on the 5' RACE reads. The sample contains about 280,000 distinct CDR3 sequences, approximately 8% of which appear only once. The same sample was also used in a study of yellow fever vaccine responses in identical twins.

The sample taken for sequencing was memory (CD45RO+) T cells sorted from blood. Source of these receptors: a woman in her late teens or twenties in good health.

Concerning this clonotype itself: A much larger clonotype is one base distant, so this may be a read error. V is TRBV5-1 and J is TRBJ2-7; maybe TRBD1 (6 bases). V lost 4 bases and J lost 0, with 14 bases in between. Germline V gene sequence: CDR1 SGHRS, CDR2 YFSETQ. CDR3 length: 15 residues. In nucleotides, the CDR3 is TGCGCCAGCAGCCTTGGCCGACAGGCCTCCTACGAGCAGTACTTC. The encoded protein is CASSLGRQASYEQYF. The full variable domain, in which reference TRBV5-1 and TRBJ2-7 provide the parts outside the CDR3, is KAGVTQTPRYLIKTRGQQVTLSCSPISGHRSVSWYQQTPGQGLQFLFEYFSETQRNKGNFPGRFSGRQFSNSRSEMNVSTLELGDSALYLCASSLGRQASYEQYFGPGTRLTVT.

This clonotype turned up a few times. This sequence joins TRBV15 and TRBJ2-6; D is uncertain. This CDR3 region has 17 residues. The germline gives CDR1 LNHNV, CDR2 YYDKDF (reference sequence). Trimming removed 3 bases at V and 0 bases at J, with 12 bases between. CDR3 coding DNA: TGTGCCACCAGCAGCGCTAGGGATTACTCTGGGGCCAACGTCCTGACTTTC. Encoded protein: CATSSARDYSGANVLTF.

In this sample, this clonotype turned up many times. The V call is TRBV28, the J call TRBJ1-2; no clear D gene. CDR3 size: 14 residues. The germline V gene encodes CDR1 MDHEN and CDR2 SYDVKM. Between the trimmed V and J ends, which lost 5 bases and 4 bases, there was a span of 14 bases. CDR3 bases: TGTGCCAGCAGTCCCCCCGACAAATTCTATGGCTACACCTTC. Amino acids: CASSPPDKFYGYTF.

The chain couples TRBV2 to TRBJ2-1; 10 bases match TRBD1. Trimming took 11 bases from V and 4 from J; bases not matched to a gene: 8. CDR3 size: 14 residues. The germline V gene has CDR1 SNHLY and CDR2 FYNNEI. The CDR3 is CACPWGQGYNEQFF. CDR3 bases: TGTGCCTGTCCCTGGGGACAGGGGTACAATGAGCAGTTCTTC.

About this clonotype itself: This may arise from a read error, as a much more abundant clone is one base away. The chain couples TRBV12-3 or TRBV12-4 to TRBJ2-3, with 9 nucleotides matching TRBD2. The CDR3 totals 15 residues. CDR3 sequence reads: CASSLFLAGADTRYF. CDR3 DNA: TGTGCCAGCAGTTTATTCTTAGCGGGAGCCGATACGCGGTATTTT.

This clonotype showed up just once. The CDR3 DNA sequence: TGTGCCAGCAGCCCCCGACCGGGACTAGCGGGAGGCTCCCAAAACATTCAGTACTTC. It yields the protein CASSPRPGLAGGSQNIQYF. This chain links TRBV9 with TRBJ2-4; 15 bases fit TRBD2. Germline CDR1 is SGDLS and CDR2 is YYNGEE. This CDR3 has 19 amino acids. With 4 bases clipped from V and 5 bases from J, the junction kept 13 bases outside the gene matches.

This clonotype appeared many times. The rearrangement joins TRBV4-1 to TRBJ2-1; 8 bases match TRBD1. CDR3 length: 17 residues. V was pared by 0 bases and J by 4 bases, with 8 bases of the junction left unmatched. CDR1 is MGHRA, CDR2 YSYEKL, per germline. The CDR3 DNA sequence: TGCGCCAGCAGCCAAGAGGGCAGGGGGCTAAGGTACAATGAGCAGTTCTTC. Amino acid sequence: CASSQEGRGLRYNEQFF.

CDR3 in amino acids: CASSQPTGKLPYGYTF. The CDR3 DNA reads as TGTGCCAGCAGCCAACCGACAGGAAAGTTACCCTATGGCTACACCTTC. This chain joins TRBV5-6 and TRBJ1-2; a weak D match, TRBD1 (6 bases). The CDR3 contains 16 residues. V lost 4 bases, J lost 4 bases, and 20 bases lay in between. Germline assignment: CDR1 SGHDT and CDR2 YYEEEE.

This clonotype has a count of ten or more. V usage is TRBV11-3 and J usage is TRBJ2-7, with D perhaps TRBD1 or TRBD2 (7 bases each). Per the germline V gene, CDR1 is SGHNT and CDR2 is YENEEA. V dropped 4 bases and J dropped 2 bases, with 21 bases sitting between them. This CDR3 has 17 residues. In DNA form, the CDR3 reads TGTGCCAGCAGCTCCCTAACCCCAGGGGGGGCGACCTACGAGCAGTACTTC. The encoded protein is CASSSLTPGGATYEQYF. The entire variable domain, with the rest obtained from reference TRBV11-3 and TRBJ2-7, is as follows: EAGVVQSPRYKIIEKKQPVAFWCNPISGHNTLYWYLQNLGQGPELLIRYENEEAVDDSQLPKDRFSAERLKGVDSTLKIQPAELGDSAVYLCASSSLTPGGATYEQYFGPGTRLTVT.

This clonotype was seen many times. The chain employs TRBV20-1 and TRBJ2-1, with 9 bases that match TRBD2. This CDR3 region has 13 residues. The V gene end was trimmed by 5 bases and the J gene end by 6 bases; junction bases not matched to a gene: 5. CDR1 DFQATT and CDR2 SNEGSKA come from the germline V gene (reference sequence). As DNA, the CDR3 is TGCAGTGCTGATGCGGGGGGGCCCAATGAGCAGTTCTTC. This translates into CSADAGGPNEQFF.

In its sample, this clonotype was seen many times. This sequence joins TRBV5-1 and TRBJ2-7, with 13 nucleotides matching TRBD2. This CDR3 has 18 amino acids. CDR1 is SGHRS and CDR2 is YFSETQ in the germline V gene. V was pared by 1 base and J by 2 bases, with 9 bases of the junction left unmatched. CDR3 bases: TGCGCCAGCAGCTTGCCGCCATGGACTAGCGGGGGCGCCTACGAGCAGTACTTC. Protein sequence: CASSLPPWTSGGAYEQYF.

This clonotype was detected a few times. This chain links TRBV15 with TRBJ2-3; 11 nucleotides agree with TRBD2. The CDR3 is 17 amino acids. Germline V lookup: CDR1 LNHNV, CDR2 YYDKDF (reference sequence). J gave up 5 bases and V 0 bases, and 7 bases lay outside the gene matches. CDR3 in amino acids: CATSRESSGGVEDTQYF. DNA of the CDR3: TGTGCCACCAGCAGAGAGAGTAGCGGGGGGGTGGAAGATACGCAGTATTTT. Full variable domain (remainder filled in from reference TRBV15 and TRBJ2-3): DAMVIQNPRYQVTQFGKPVTLSCSQTLNHNVMYWYQQKSSQAPKLLFHYYDKDFNNEADTPDNFQSRRPNTSFCFLDIRSPGLGDTAMYLCATSRESSGGVEDTQYFGPGTRLTVL.

This sequence joins TRBV4-1 and TRBJ2-1; the match to TRBD2 covers 13 bases. Germline CDR1 reads MGHRA; CDR2 reads YSYEKL. V lost 1 base to trimming and J lost 9 bases; unmatched junction nucleotides: 6. CDR3 length: 16 amino acids. This CDR3 reads CASSQGGLAGRFEQFF. DNA of the CDR3: TGCGCCAGCAGCCAAGGGGGACTAGCGGGAAGGTTTGAGCAGTTCTTC.

In this sample, this clonotype turned up many times. V is TRBV29-1 and J is TRBJ1-4; TRBD1 aligns across 10 bases. The V gene's germline CDR1 is SQVTM and CDR2 ANQGSEA. This CDR3 comprises 13 residues. The J segment lost 7 bases and the V segment lost 6 bases, leaving 5 bases of the junction unmatched. The CDR3 DNA is TGCAGCGTCCCGGGACAGGGGCTTGAAAAACTGTTTTTT. It translates to CSVPGQGLEKLFF.

The chain combines TRBV20-1 with TRBJ1-1, with D perhaps TRBD1 (5 bases). Trimming left V 5 bases short and J 4 bases short, with 8 bases between. Germline loops: CDR1 DFQATT, CDR2 SNEGSKA (reference sequence). The CDR3 sequence is 11 residues long. The CDR3 DNA follows: TGCAGTGCTCGAGGGGCCACTGAAGCTTTCTTT. Protein sequence: CSARGATEAFF.

This clonotype was recorded a few times. The chain uses TRBV29-1 and TRBJ1-5, with D possibly TRBD1 on 6 matching bases. The germline V gene has CDR1 SQVTM and CDR2 ANQGSEA. The CDR3 contains 13 residues. Trimming left V 5 bases short and J 7 bases short, with 15 bases between. CDR3 DNA sequence: TGCAGCGTTAGATCAGGGGAGGGGCAGCCCCAGCATTTT. It codes for CSVRSGEGQPQHF.

This clonotype was observed a handful of times. The chain links TRBV20-1 to TRBJ2-7; D may match TRBD1 or TRBD2 (6 bases each). V was clipped by 2 bases and J by 3 bases, with 23 bases between them. The germline gives CDR1 DFQATT, CDR2 SNEGSKA (reference sequence). The CDR3 spans 17 residues. Written as DNA, the CDR3 is TGCAGTGCTAGAAGGGGGGCTAGCGCCCTTGGGAACTACGAGCAGTACTTC. Translation: CSARRGASALGNYEQYF.

The rearrangement links TRBV2 to TRBJ2-1; D gene ambiguous. V was trimmed by 7 bases and J by 9 bases, leaving 16 bases between them. Germline V gene lookup returns CDR1 SNHLY and CDR2 FYNNEI. This CDR3 has 13 residues. Here the CDR3 reads CASTPSGLGEQFF. Written as DNA, the CDR3 is TGTGCCAGCACCCCGTCCGGTCTGGGTGAGCAGTTCTTC.

This chain joins TRBV2 and TRBJ2-5; 9 nucleotides align to TRBD2. Germline V CDR1 and CDR2: SNHLY, FYNNEI. V shed 7 bases and J 2 bases; nucleotides not matched to a gene: 5. The CDR3 spans 14 residues. Here the CDR3 DNA reads TGTGCCAGCAAAATAGCGGGGGTACAAGAGACCCAGTACTTC. Amino acid sequence: CASKIAGVQETQYF.

This clonotype has a count of ten or more. V usage is TRBV9 and J usage is TRBJ2-1; the match to TRBD2 covers 7 bases. Germline V gene lookup returns CDR1 SGDLS and CDR2 YYNGEE. The J segment lost 5 bases and the V segment lost 0 bases, leaving 8 bases of the junction unmatched. The CDR3 is 16 residues long. The CDR3 protein is CASSVVVGGPNNEQFF. The CDR3 DNA is TGTGCCAGCAGCGTAGTGGTGGGAGGGCCCAACAATGAGCAGTTCTTC.

The chain uses TRBV19 and TRBJ2-6, with a possible D match to TRBD1 (6 bases). The CDR3 runs to 18 residues. V was pared by 5 bases and J by 0 bases, with 17 bases between. The germline V gene encodes CDR1 LNHDA and CDR2 SQIVND (reference sequence). The CDR3 region has the DNA TGTGCCAGTAGTGGAGACAGGTTGGGGAGCTCTGGGGCCAACGTCCTGACTTTC. Translated, it gives CASSGDRLGSSGANVLTF. Filled out from reference TRBV19 and TRBJ2-6, the complete variable domain reads DGGITQSPKYLFRKEGQNVTLSCEQNLNHDAMYWYRQDPGQGLRLIYYSQIVNDFQKGDIAEGYSVSREKKESFPLTVTSAQKNPTAFYLCASSGDRLGSSGANVLTFGAGSRLTVL.

The genes are TRBV6-1 and TRBJ1-6; D is perhaps TRBD1 (6 bases). This CDR3 is 17 amino acids long. Trimming cost V 4 bases and J 3 bases, with 16 bases left between them. Germline V gene lookup returns CDR1 MNHNS and CDR2 SASEGT. CDR3 in amino acids: CASSGRGGTIYNSPLHF. CDR3 DNA sequence: TGTGCCAGCAGTGGTCGTGGCGGGACAATCTATAATTCACCCCTCCACTTT.

This clonotype came up a few times. The chain is built from TRBV20-1 and TRBJ2-7; 8 nucleotides line up with TRBD1. The germline V gene encodes CDR1 DFQATT and CDR2 SNEGSKA (reference sequence). The junction had 7 bases not matched to a gene; V was cut back by 3 bases and J by 3 bases. The CDR3 runs to 14 residues. CDR3 sequence: CSARGDRQNYEQYF. CDR3 DNA: TGCAGTGCTAGGGGGGACAGGCAAAACTACGAGCAGTACTTC.

This chain connects TRBV5-1 to TRBJ1-2, with TRBD1 as a possible D gene (5 bases). The CDR3 spans 14 residues. CDR1 SGHRS and CDR2 YFSETQ come from the germline V gene. Trimming cost V 5 bases and J 4 bases, with 15 bases left between them. DNA for the CDR3: TGCGCCAGCAGTCCCGGGACGGAAAGCTATGGCTACACCTTC. This codes for CASSPGTESYGYTF.

This clonotype showed up many times. The genes are TRBV11-2 and TRBJ1-1; no firm D call. Looked up from germline, CDR1 is SGHAT and CDR2 is FQNNGV. Between the trimmed V and J ends, which lost 0 bases and 1 base, there was a span of 6 bases. The CDR3 has 14 residues. The CDR3 is CASSLEKGNTEAFF. The CDR3 nucleotides read TGTGCCAGCAGCTTAGAGAAAGGGAACACTGAAGCTTTCTTT.

This clonotype was counted ten times or more. The chain couples TRBV6-4 to TRBJ2-3, with 10 bases that match TRBD2. The CDR3 sequence is 16 residues long. The V and J ends lost 0 bases and 4 bases, in that order; junction bases with no gene match: 4. Germline V gene sequence: CDR1 MRHNA, CDR2 SNTAGT. The CDR3 region has the DNA TGTGCCAGCAGTGACTCGAGCGGGAGGGCCTCAGATACGCAGTATTTT. Translating gives CASSDSSGRASDTQYF.

A single count supports this clonotype. The V gene is TRBV6-1, the J gene TRBJ2-7, with 10 bases that match TRBD1. The CDR3 has 15 residues. CDR1 is MNHNS and CDR2 is SASEGT in the germline V gene. The J segment lost 2 bases and the V segment lost 8 bases, leaving 9 bases of the junction unmatched. DNA for the CDR3: TGTGCCAGCGATCCCCGGGACAGGGGTACCTACGAGCAGTACGTC. Its translation: CASDPRDRGTYEQYV.

This clonotype was counted only a few times. This chain joins TRBV6-1 and TRBJ2-3; D uncertain. Germline V gene sequence: CDR1 MNHNS, CDR2 SASEGT. CDR3 length: 13 residues. With 9 bases removed from V and 13 bases from J, the gap between germline ends came to 23 bases. CDR3 in amino acids: CASLGAAALLKYF. The CDR3, as DNA: TGTGCCAGTTTGGGTGCGGCGGCCCTACTTAAGTATTTT.